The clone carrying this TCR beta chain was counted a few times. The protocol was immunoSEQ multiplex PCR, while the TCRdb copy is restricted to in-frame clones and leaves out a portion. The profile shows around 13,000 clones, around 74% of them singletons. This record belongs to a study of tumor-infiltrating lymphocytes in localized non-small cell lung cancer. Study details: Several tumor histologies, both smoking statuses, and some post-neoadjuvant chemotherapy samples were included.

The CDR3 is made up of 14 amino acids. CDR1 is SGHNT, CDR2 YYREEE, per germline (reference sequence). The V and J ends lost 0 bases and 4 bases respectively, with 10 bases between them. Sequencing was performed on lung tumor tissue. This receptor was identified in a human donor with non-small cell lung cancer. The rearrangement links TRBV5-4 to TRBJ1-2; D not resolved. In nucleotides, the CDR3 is TGTGCCAGCAGCTTGGTCGGACCAGTCTATGGCTACACCTTC. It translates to CASSLVGPVYGYTF.